What follows are 27 T cell receptor beta chains derived from one specimen sequenced in a study of beta chain features in type 1 diabetes. Every isolated RNA sample was fully reverse transcribed, so sequencing captured expressed TCRB transcripts. The data were produced by immunoSEQ multiplex PCR, yet TCRdb's version contains in-frame clones alone and is incomplete. The repertoire holds about 390,000 clones, with about 10% as singletons. Overall study findings and caveats: Patients with Type 1 diabetes showed moderately but significantly shorter TCRB CDR3s in all four CD4+ subsets.

The antigens of these receptors remain unknown. Sequenced input: central memory CD4+ T cells from blood. Every receptor here comes from a man between 25 and 39 years old with type 1 diabetes.

This clone was seen more than once but under ten times. This chain links TRBV27 with TRBJ1-3; D is possibly TRBD1 (5 bases). The CDR3 contains 15 residues. CDR1 and CDR2 from the germline V gene are MNHEY and SMNVEV (reference sequence). The V end lost 2 bases, the J end lost 1 base, and 9 bases lay between the germline ends. As DNA, the CDR3 is TGTGCCAGCAGTTTAAACGGGGCGTCTGGAAACACCATATATTTT. Translated, it gives CASSLNGASGNTIYF.

The V and J genes are TRBV5-1 and TRBJ2-1; the match to TRBD1 covers 7 bases. V lost 4 bases to trimming and J lost 5 bases; unmatched junction nucleotides: 6. CDR1 and CDR2 from the germline V gene are SGHRS and YFSETQ. CDR3 length: 14 residues. The CDR3 DNA sequence: TGCGCCAGCAGCCAGCGGACAGGAGACAATGAGCAGTTCTTC. Encoded protein: CASSQRTGDNEQFF.

This chain links TRBV5-4 with TRBJ1-1, with 9 bases identical to TRBD1. This CDR3 has 14 amino acids. Trimming cost V 4 bases and J 6 bases; bases outside gene matches: 7. Germline CDR1 and CDR2: SGHNT and YYREEE (reference sequence). In DNA form, the CDR3 reads TGTGCCAGCAGCAGCACAGGGGGCATTTCTGAAGCTTTCTTT. Protein product: CASSSTGGISEAFF.

On this clone itself: Other DNA sequences in the same sample also yield this CDR3. This chain connects TRBV6-6 to TRBJ1-1, with D possibly matching TRBD1 (5 bases). This CDR3 comprises 15 residues. Trimming removed 2 bases at V and 0 bases at J, with 10 bases between. Germline V gives CDR1 MNHNY, CDR2 SVGAGI (reference sequence). DNA for the CDR3: TGTGCCAGCAGTTACGGGGGAGGAATGAACACTGAAGCTTTCTTT. Amino acid sequence: CASSYGGGMNTEAFF.

There are a few counts of this clone. The chain has TRBV9 and TRBJ1-6, with D possibly matching TRBD1 (6 bases). V was clipped by 3 bases and J by 13 bases, with 17 bases between them. This CDR3 contains 14 residues. Germline CDR1 SGDLS, CDR2 YYNGEE. CDR3 in DNA: TGTGCCAGCAGCGGACAGGTCGCGGCGGTCCCCCTCCACTTT. Its protein product is CASSGQVAAVPLHF.

This clone was found a few times. This chain connects TRBV4-3 to TRBJ1-1; 11 bases line up with TRBD1. J lost 3 bases, V lost 1 base, and 4 bases had no gene match. The CDR3 runs 16 residues. Germline V gene lookup returns CDR1 LGHNA and CDR2 YSLEER. The CDR3 region is CASSQVGTGGYTEAFF. CDR3 nucleotide sequence: TGCGCCAGCAGCCAAGTTGGGACAGGGGGTTACACTGAAGCTTTCTTT.

J is TRBJ2-7 and V is TRBV10-3; 8 bases map to TRBD2. Germline V CDR1 and CDR2: ENHRY, SYGVKD. The CDR3 is 14 amino acids. V dropped 10 bases and J dropped 0; count of bases not matched to a gene: 8. The CDR3 region is CASKESGGSYEQYF. CDR3 bases: TGTGCCAGCAAAGAGAGCGGGGGCTCCTACGAGCAGTACTTC.

The gene calls are TRBV6-5 and TRBJ2-3, with TRBD2 as a possible D gene (5 bases). In germline, CDR1 is MNHEY, CDR2 SVGAGI. The ends were cut back, 6 bases at V and 6 bases at J, with 16 bases in the middle. The CDR3 length is 14 residues. This chain's CDR3 is CASSPEAGYDTQYF. CDR3 in DNA: TGTGCCAGCAGCCCTGAGGCGGGTTACGATACGCAGTATTTT.

This clone was found a few times. A much larger clone differs by one base, so this may be a read error. The rearrangement joins TRBV5-6 to TRBJ2-7; no clear D. Germline CDR1 is SGHDT and CDR2 is YYEEEE. V lost 0 bases to trimming and J lost 3 bases, with 4 bases between them. CDR3 length equals 12 residues. The CDR3 loop reads CASSLDGYEQYF. For the CDR3, the DNA is TGTGCCAGCAGCTTGGATGGCTACGAGCAGTACTTC.

The chain recombines TRBV18 with TRBJ2-2, with 13 bases that match TRBD2. The CDR3 spans 18 residues. J was trimmed by 4 bases and V by 1 base; bases with no gene match: 6. CDR1 KGHSH and CDR2 LQKENI come from the germline V gene. The CDR3 sequence is CASSPRGLAGASTGELFF. The CDR3 coding sequence is TGTGCCAGCTCACCACGTGGACTAGCGGGAGCAAGCACCGGGGAGCTGTTTTTT. Drawing the rest from reference TRBV18 and TRBJ2-2, the complete variable domain is NAGVMQNPRHLVRRRGQEARLRCSPMKGHSHVYWYRQLPEEGLKFMVYLQKENIIDESGMPKERFSAEFPKEGPSILRIQQVVRGDSAAYFCASSPRGLAGASTGELFFGEGSRLTVL.

This clone was seen a few times. V usage is TRBV5-6 and J usage is TRBJ2-7; TRBD1 matches 8 bases. This CDR3 contains 14 residues. Germline loops: CDR1 SGHDT, CDR2 YYEEEE. With V trimmed by 2 bases and J by 5 bases, 6 bases remained unmatched. The CDR3 spells CASSFVDRAHEQYF. CDR3 nucleotide sequence: TGTGCCAGCAGCTTCGTGGACAGGGCCCACGAGCAGTACTTC.

This sequence joins TRBV5-1 and TRBJ2-5, with D unclear. CDR1 is SGHRS and CDR2 is YFSETQ in the germline V gene. There are 13 residues in the CDR3. Trimming stripped 1 base from V and 1 base from J, with 5 bases between. The CDR3 DNA reads as TGCGCCAGCAGCTTGATGGCCCAAGAGACCCAGTACTTC. Its protein product is CASSLMAQETQYF. The whole variable domain, filled in from reference TRBV5-1 and TRBJ2-5, reads KAGVTQTPRYLIKTRGQQVTLSCSPISGHRSVSWYQQTPGQGLQFLFEYFSETQRNKGNFPGRFSGRQFSNSRSEMNVSTLELGDSALYLCASSLMAQETQYFGPGTRLLVL.

This clone has just a few counts. This chain uses TRBV20-1 with TRBJ2-7; D call uncertain. Trimming took 4 bases from V and 3 from J, leaving 4 bases between them. Germline V gene sequence: CDR1 DFQATT, CDR2 SNEGSKA (reference sequence). This CDR3 has 10 amino acids. The CDR3 loop is CSAKDYEQYF. In DNA, the CDR3 is TGCAGTGCTAAGGACTACGAGCAGTACTTC.

In its sample, this clone was seen a few times. The chain is built from TRBV7-9 and TRBJ2-1; D gene ambiguous. The CDR3 is 13 residues long. V was pared by 5 bases and J by 6 bases, with 11 bases between. Germline V gene sequence: CDR1 SEHNR, CDR2 FQNEAQ (reference sequence). CDR3 sequence: CASSPVSLNEQFF. Here the CDR3 DNA reads TGTGCCAGCAGCCCCGTAAGTCTCAATGAGCAGTTCTTC. The full variable domain, completed using reference TRBV7-9 and TRBJ2-1, is DTGVSQNPRHKITKRGQNVTFRCDPISEHNRLYWYRQTLGQGPEFLTYFQNEAQLEKSRLLSDRFSAERPKGSFSTLEIQRTEQGDSAMYLCASSPVSLNEQFFGPGTRLTVL.

This clone was seen a few times. The chain recombines TRBV4-1 with TRBJ2-1; tentative D call: TRBD1 (6 bases). Germline loops: CDR1 MGHRA, CDR2 YSYEKL. V was pared by 4 bases and J by 8 bases, with 9 bases between. The CDR3 contains 12 residues. CDR3 residues: CASSPHRDEQFF. The CDR3 coding sequence is TGCGCCAGCAGCCCCCACAGGGATGAGCAGTTCTTC.

The CDR3 sequence: CASSDSSGASYEQYF. The CDR3 nucleotides are TGTGCCAGCAGTGATTCTAGCGGGGCCTCCTACGAGCAGTACTTC. The rearrangement links TRBV2 to TRBJ2-5; 9 bases fit TRBD2. With the DNA end fitting TRBJ2-7 better, the J assignment may be wrong. This CDR3 spans 15 amino acids. Looked up from germline, CDR1 is SNHLY and CDR2 is FYNNEI.

In nucleotides, the CDR3 is TGTGCCAGCCGTTTAACCTTCGGACAGGGCGAGCAGTACTTC. Protein: CASRLTFGQGEQYF. This chain links TRBV9 with TRBJ2-7, with TRBD1 matching over 8 bases. The germline V gene encodes CDR1 SGDLS and CDR2 YYNGEE. J lost 6 bases, V lost 7 bases, and 12 bases had no gene match. This CDR3 is built from 14 residues.

The chain recombines TRBV6-6 with TRBJ1-4; D gene uncertain. Trimming cost V 4 bases and J 3 bases, with 12 bases left between them. This CDR3 region has 15 residues. Per the germline V gene, CDR1 is MNHNY and CDR2 is SVGAGI (reference sequence). The CDR3 reads CASSFEGRPNEKLFF. CDR3 nucleotides: TGTGCCAGCAGTTTTGAAGGACGGCCTAATGAAAAACTGTTTTTT.

At least ten counts were recorded for this clone. The chain joins TRBV20-1 to TRBJ1-2, with unresolved D. CDR1 is DFQATT, CDR2 SNEGSKA, per germline (reference sequence). Trimming removed 2 bases at V and 9 bases at J, with 10 bases between. The CDR3 covers 11 residues. CDR3 sequence (DNA): TGCAGTGCTAGACCAGGAGGGAGCTACACCTTC. As protein: CSARPGGSYTF.

This clone was picked up a small number of times. The chain's CDR3 is CSARDGETQYF. The CDR3 bases are TGCAGTGCTAGAGATGGGGAGACCCAGTACTTC. The chain carries TRBV20-1 and TRBJ2-5; D remains ambiguous. The CDR3 covers 11 residues. Germline V gene data show CDR1 as DFQATT and CDR2 as SNEGSKA (reference sequence). V gave up 0 bases and J gave up 5 bases, with 4 bases separating them.

A few counts support this clone. The V and J genes are TRBV9 and TRBJ1-1; D remains ambiguous. Deletions cut 3 bases from V and 4 bases from J, with 10 bases between. In germline, CDR1 is SGDLS, CDR2 YYNGEE. The CDR3 length is 13 residues. This CDR3 reads CASSGWVSTEAFF. The CDR3, as DNA: TGTGCCAGCAGCGGATGGGTTAGCACTGAAGCTTTCTTT.

This clone was picked up a small number of times. The chain carries TRBV5-1 and TRBJ2-1, with TRBD2 as a possible D gene (6 bases). Trimming took off 1 base at V and 2 bases at J, with 13 bases between the two ends. From germline, CDR1 is SGHRS and CDR2 YFSETQ. The CDR3 is 16 residues long. CDR3 DNA: TGCGCCAGCAGCTTGAGTGGGACTTCCCCCTACAATGAGCAGTTCTTC. As protein: CASSLSGTSPYNEQFF.

In regard to this clone: Sequence at one end of the junction differs from germline and may be a read error. In DNA form, the CDR3 reads TGTGCCACCCGATTGGGGCTGTCAATTCCCTACGGGCAGTACTTC. This gives the protein CATRLGLSIPYGQYF. The chain uses TRBV27 and TRBJ2-7, with D maybe TRBD1 (5 bases). Germline V gene data show CDR1 as MNHEY and CDR2 as SMNVEV (reference sequence). The CDR3 spans 15 residues.

To note about this clone: One end of the junction does not line up with germline, which may come from a read error. The chain couples TRBV7-9 to TRBJ2-7, with 13 positions matching TRBD2. Germline CDR1 SEHNR, CDR2 FQNEAQ (reference sequence). CDR3 size: 12 residues. The chain's CDR3 is CASSSGLAGAIF. For the CDR3, the DNA is TGTGCCAGCAGCTCCGGACTAGCGGGAGCGATCTTC.

The chain combines TRBV27 with TRBJ1-2; 7 bases match TRBD1. V trimming: 5 bases; J trimming: 4 bases; junction bases outside the gene matches: 10. The CDR3 sequence is 15 residues long. Germline V lookup: CDR1 MNHEY, CDR2 SMNVEV (reference sequence). CDR3 bases: TGTGCCAGCAGTATAACCTTCCGGGACAGCTATGGCTACACCTTC. It encodes CASSITFRDSYGYTF.

This sequence joins TRBV19 and TRBJ2-7, with 10 bases aligning to TRBD2. V trimming: 3 bases; J trimming: 5 bases; junction bases outside the gene matches: 13. The germline V gene has CDR1 LNHDA and CDR2 SQIVND (reference sequence). This CDR3 is 17 amino acids long. CDR3 sequence: CASSIILAGEAANEQYF. For the CDR3, the DNA is TGTGCCAGTAGTATTATCCTAGCGGGAGAGGCCGCGAACGAGCAGTACTTC. Full variable domain (outside the CDR3, taken from reference TRBV19 and TRBJ2-7): DGGITQSPKYLFRKEGQNVTLSCEQNLNHDAMYWYRQDPGQGLRLIYYSQIVNDFQKGDIAEGYSVSREKKESFPLTVTSAQKNPTAFYLCASSIILAGEAANEQYFGPGTRLTVT.

The chain uses TRBV15 and TRBJ2-5; 7 bases match TRBD1. The J segment lost 0 bases and the V segment lost 2 bases, leaving 3 bases of the junction unmatched. Germline lookup yields CDR1 LNHNV and CDR2 YYDKDF (reference sequence). This CDR3 region has 15 residues. The CDR3 loop reads CATSRRDRNQETQYF. The CDR3 bases are TGTGCCACCAGCAGAAGGGACAGAAACCAAGAGACCCAGTACTTC.